This TCR beta chain stems from a study of T cells in Graves' hyperthyroidism and ophthalmopathy. The V end lost 6 bases, the J end lost 2 bases, and 8 bases lay between the germline ends. The length of the CDR3 is 12 residues. Looked up from germline, CDR1 is MNHEY and CDR2 is SVGEGT. This clonotype has only a few counts. TCR beta CDR3 regions were amplified from RNA transcripts. During a first-round RT-PCR of the TCR CDR3, the HTBI primer set was used. Each CDR3 protein is one row after TCRdb ran MiXCR on the multiplex PCR reads. The table has hundreds of thousands of distinct CDR3 sequences, around 24% seen once.

The clonotype was recovered from a woman aged 30 to 39 with Graves' ophthalmopathy. Sequences were obtained from blood. V and J are TRBV6-2 or TRBV6-3 and TRBJ2-7; D gene ambiguous. CDR3 residues: CASSTATYEQYF. The CDR3 coding sequence is TGTGCCAGCAGCACCGCAACCTACGAGCAGTACTTC.